Sequencing of this T cell receptor beta chain was carried out in a study of blood T cell repertoires in COVID-19. Across the study: Samples taken during acute and convalescent COVID-19 were collected in the United States, Italy and Spain.

Profiling relied on immunoSEQ multiplex PCR, and the TCRdb table lists in-frame clones only, not all of them. The sample holds about 310,000 clones, around nine tenths seen once. Germline V lookup: CDR1 KGHSH, CDR2 LQKENI. The CDR3 runs to 14 residues. The germline V and J ends were trimmed by 2 bases and 7 bases, with 15 bases remaining between them. The sequence derives from a man aged 50-59 years with active or convalescent COVID-19. V usage is TRBV18 and J usage is TRBJ2-7; TRBD2 is a possible D gene (5 bases). What was sequenced was peripheral blood. The CDR3 reads CASSPNQDSEEQYF. The CDR3 nucleotides read TGTGCCAGCTCACCAAATCAGGACTCGGAGGAGCAGTACTTC.